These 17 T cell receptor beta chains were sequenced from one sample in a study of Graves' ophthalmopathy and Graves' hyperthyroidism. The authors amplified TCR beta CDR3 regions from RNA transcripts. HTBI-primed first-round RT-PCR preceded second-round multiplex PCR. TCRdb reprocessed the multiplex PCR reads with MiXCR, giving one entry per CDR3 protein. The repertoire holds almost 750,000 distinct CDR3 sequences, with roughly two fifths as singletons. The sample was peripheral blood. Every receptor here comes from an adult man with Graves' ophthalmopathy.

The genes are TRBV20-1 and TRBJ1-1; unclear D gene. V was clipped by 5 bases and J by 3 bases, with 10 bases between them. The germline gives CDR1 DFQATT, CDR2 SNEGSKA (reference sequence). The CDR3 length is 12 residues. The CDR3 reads CSAYPRDTEAFF. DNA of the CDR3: TGCAGTGCTTACCCCCGGGACACTGAAGCTTTCTTT.

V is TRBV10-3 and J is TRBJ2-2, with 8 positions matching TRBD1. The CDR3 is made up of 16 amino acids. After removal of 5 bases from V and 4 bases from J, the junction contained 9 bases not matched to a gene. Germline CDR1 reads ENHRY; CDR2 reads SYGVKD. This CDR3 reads CAISTTRTGTTGELFF. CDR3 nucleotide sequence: TGTGCCATCAGTACCACCCGGACAGGGACCACCGGGGAGCTGTTTTTT.

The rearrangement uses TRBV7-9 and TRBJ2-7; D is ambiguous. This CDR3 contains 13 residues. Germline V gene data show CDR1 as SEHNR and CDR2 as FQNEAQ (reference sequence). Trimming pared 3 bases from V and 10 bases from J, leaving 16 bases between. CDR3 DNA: TGTGCCAGCAGCTTTTACCCAAAATTAGGACAGTACTTC. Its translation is CASSFYPKLGQYF. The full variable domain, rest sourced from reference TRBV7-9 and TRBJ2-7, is DTGVSQNPRHKITKRGQNVTFRCDPISEHNRLYWYRQTLGQGPEFLTYFQNEAQLEKSRLLSDRFSAERPKGSFSTLEIQRTEQGDSAMYLCASSFYPKLGQYFGPGTRLTVT.

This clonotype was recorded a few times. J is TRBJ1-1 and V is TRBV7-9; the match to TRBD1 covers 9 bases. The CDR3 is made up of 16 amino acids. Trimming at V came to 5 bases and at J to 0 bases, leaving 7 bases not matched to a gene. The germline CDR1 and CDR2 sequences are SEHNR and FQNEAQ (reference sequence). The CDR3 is CASSLRDRAMNTEAFF. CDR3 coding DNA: TGTGCCAGCAGCCTCCGGGACAGGGCCATGAACACTGAAGCTTTCTTT.

This CDR3 reads CAISYLGGGNTIYF. The CDR3 DNA follows: TGTGCCATCAGTTACTTAGGGGGTGGAAACACCATATATTTT. The chain uses TRBV10-3 and TRBJ1-3; D is perhaps TRBD1 (6 bases). CDR3 size: 14 residues. Per the germline V gene, CDR1 is ENHRY and CDR2 is SYGVKD. V was trimmed by 5 bases and J by 3 bases, leaving 11 bases between them.

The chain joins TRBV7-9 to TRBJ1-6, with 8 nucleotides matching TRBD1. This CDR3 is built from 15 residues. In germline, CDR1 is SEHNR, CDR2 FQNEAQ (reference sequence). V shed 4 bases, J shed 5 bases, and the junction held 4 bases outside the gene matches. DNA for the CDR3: TGTGCCAGCAGCTGGACAGGGTCGGATAATTCACCCCTCCACTTT. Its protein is CASSWTGSDNSPLHF.

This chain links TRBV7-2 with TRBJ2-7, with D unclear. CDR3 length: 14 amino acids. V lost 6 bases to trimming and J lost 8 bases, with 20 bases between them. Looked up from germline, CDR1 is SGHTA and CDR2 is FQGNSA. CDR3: CASSYAGKKIKQYF. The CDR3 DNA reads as TGTGCCAGCAGTTACGCTGGGAAGAAGATCAAGCAGTACTTC.

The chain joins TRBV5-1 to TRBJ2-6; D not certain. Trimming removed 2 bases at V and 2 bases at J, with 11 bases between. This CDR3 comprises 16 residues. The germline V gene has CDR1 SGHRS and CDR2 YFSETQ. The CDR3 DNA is TGCGCCAGCAGCTTAAATACGAGGACTGGGGCCAACGTCCTGACTTTC. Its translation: CASSLNTRTGANVLTF.

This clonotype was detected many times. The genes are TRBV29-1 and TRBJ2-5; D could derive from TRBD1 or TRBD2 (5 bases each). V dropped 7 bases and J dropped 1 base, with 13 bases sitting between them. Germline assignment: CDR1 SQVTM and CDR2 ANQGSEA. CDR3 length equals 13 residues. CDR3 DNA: TGCAGCGCCGAGGGACGGACCCAAGAGACCCAGTACTTC. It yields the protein CSAEGRTQETQYF.

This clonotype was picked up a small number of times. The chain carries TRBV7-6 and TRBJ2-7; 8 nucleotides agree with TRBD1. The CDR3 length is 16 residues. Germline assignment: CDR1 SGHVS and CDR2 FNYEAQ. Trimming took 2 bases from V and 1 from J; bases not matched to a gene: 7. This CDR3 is CASSLSPYRGSYEQYF. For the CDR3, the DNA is TGTGCCAGCAGCTTAAGCCCCTACAGGGGGTCCTACGAGCAGTACTTC. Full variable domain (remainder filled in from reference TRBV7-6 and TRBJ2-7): GAGVSQSPRYKVTKRGQDVALRCDPISGHVSLYWYRQALGQGPEFLTYFNYEAQQDKSGLPNDRFSAERPEGSISTLTIQRTEQRDSAMYRCASSLSPYRGSYEQYFGPGTRLTVT.

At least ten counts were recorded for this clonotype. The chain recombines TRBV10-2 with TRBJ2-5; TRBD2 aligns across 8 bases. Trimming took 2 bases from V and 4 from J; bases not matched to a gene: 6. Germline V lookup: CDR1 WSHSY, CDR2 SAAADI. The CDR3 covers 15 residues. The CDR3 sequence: CASSELSGGLETQYF. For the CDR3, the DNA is TGCGCCAGCAGTGAGCTGAGCGGGGGCCTAGAGACCCAGTACTTC.

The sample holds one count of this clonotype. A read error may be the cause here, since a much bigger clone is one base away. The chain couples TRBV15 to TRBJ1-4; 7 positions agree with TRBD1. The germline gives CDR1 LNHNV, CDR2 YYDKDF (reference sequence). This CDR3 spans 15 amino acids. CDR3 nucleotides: TGTGCCACCAGCAGACCAGGGGGTCGTAATGAAAAACCGTTTTTT. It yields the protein CATSRPGGRNEKPFF.

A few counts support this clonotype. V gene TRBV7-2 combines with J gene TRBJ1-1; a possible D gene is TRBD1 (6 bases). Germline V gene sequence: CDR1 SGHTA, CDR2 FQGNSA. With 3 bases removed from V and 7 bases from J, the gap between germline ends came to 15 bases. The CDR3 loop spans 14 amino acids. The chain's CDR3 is CASSLLGGPNEAFF. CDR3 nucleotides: TGTGCCAGCAGCTTGCTCGGGGGCCCCAATGAAGCTTTCTTT.

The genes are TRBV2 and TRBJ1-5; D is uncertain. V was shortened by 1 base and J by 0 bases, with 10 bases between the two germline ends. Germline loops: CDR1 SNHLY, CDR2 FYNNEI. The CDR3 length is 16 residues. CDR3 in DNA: TGTGCCAGCAGTGAAGTAGGTGGCTATAGCAATCAGCCCCAGCATTTT. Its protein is CASSEVGGYSNQPQHF. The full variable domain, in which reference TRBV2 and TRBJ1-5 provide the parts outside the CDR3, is EPEVTQTPSHQVTQMGQEVILRCVPISNHLYFYWYRQILGQKVEFLVSFYNNEISEKSEIFDDQFSVERPDGSNFTLKIRSTKLEDSAMYFCASSEVGGYSNQPQHFGDGTRLSIL.

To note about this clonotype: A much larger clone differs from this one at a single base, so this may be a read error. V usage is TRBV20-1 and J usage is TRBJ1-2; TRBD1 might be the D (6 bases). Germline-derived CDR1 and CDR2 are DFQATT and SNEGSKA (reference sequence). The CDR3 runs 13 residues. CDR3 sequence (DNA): TGCAGTGCTACCCGGGACACCAACTATGGCTGCACCTTC. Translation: CSATRDTNYGCTF.

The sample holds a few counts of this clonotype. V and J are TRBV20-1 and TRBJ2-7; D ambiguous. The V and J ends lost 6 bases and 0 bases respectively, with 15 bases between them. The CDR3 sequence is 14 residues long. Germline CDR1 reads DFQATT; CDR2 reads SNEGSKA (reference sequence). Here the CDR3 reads CSAPPSAPSYEQYF. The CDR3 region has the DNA TGCAGTGCCCCCCCCTCGGCCCCCTCCTACGAGCAGTACTTC.

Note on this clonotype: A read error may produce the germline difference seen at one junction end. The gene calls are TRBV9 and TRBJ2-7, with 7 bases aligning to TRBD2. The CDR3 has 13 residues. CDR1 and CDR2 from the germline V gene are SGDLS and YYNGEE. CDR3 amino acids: CASRPDRDYERYF. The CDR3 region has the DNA TGTGCCAGCAGGCCGGACCGGGACTACGAGCGGTACTTC.